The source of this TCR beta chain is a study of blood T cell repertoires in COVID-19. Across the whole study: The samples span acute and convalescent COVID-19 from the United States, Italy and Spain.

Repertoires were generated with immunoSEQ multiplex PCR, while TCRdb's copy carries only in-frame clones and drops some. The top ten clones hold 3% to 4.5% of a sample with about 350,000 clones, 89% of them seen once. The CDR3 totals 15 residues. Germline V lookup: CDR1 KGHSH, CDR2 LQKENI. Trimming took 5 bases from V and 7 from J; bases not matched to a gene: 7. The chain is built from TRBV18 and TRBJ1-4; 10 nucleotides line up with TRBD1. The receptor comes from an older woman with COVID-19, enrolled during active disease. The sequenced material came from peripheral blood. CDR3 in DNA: TGTGCCAGCTCAAGAGCCGGGACAGGGGCTGAAAAACTGTTTTTT. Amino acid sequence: CASSRAGTGAEKLFF.